These T cell receptor beta chains were read from a single sample in a study of T cell responses to AZD1222 COVID-19 vaccine. TCRdb keeps only in-frame clones here, not all; method: immunoSEQ multiplex PCR. The sample lists tens of thousands of clones, about 88% occurring once. Here the sequenced sample was peripheral blood, taken 28 days after the second AZD1222 dose. The receptor source for this set is an adult who received the AZD1222 COVID-19 vaccine. Both conserved end residues are part of each CDR3. Fields, in order: clone size, J gene, D gene, V gene, CDR3 protein, CDR3 DNA. The D gene is left open where the match is weak. For some rows the clone size is stated as once, few or many, or as a class when expanded; others skip it.

clone size: NA
J gene: TRBJ1-2
D gene: NA
V gene: TRBV5-4
CDR3 protein: CASSLKGSGGYTF
CDR3 DNA: TGTGCCAGCAGCTTGAAGGGGTCAGGTGGCTACACCTTC

clone size: NA
J gene: TRBJ2-5
D gene: TRBD2
V gene: TRBV28
CDR3 protein: CATEASGKETQYF
CDR3 DNA: TGTGCCACCGAGGCTAGCGGAAAAGAGACCCAGTACTTC

clone size: NA
J gene: TRBJ1-6
D gene: NA
V gene: TRBV4-1
CDR3 protein: CASSQDRARGNNSPLHF
CDR3 DNA: TGCGCCAGCAGCCAAGATCGTGCCAGGGGAAATAATTCACCCCTCCACTTT

clone size: NA
J gene: TRBJ2-7
D gene: NA
V gene: TRBV5-5
CDR3 protein: CASSYPGQIYEQYF
CDR3 DNA: TGTGCCAGCAGCTACCCGGGTCAGATCTACGAGCAGTACTTC

clone size: NA
J gene: TRBJ2-2
D gene: NA
V gene: TRBV25-1
CDR3 protein: CASSEYHSGPGSTGELFF
CDR3 DNA: TGTGCCAGCAGTGAATATCACTCCGGGCCGGGAAGCACCGGGGAGCTGTTTTTT

clone size: NA
J gene: TRBJ2-7
D gene: NA
V gene: TRBV7-6
CDR3 protein: CASSARPSSYEQYF
CDR3 DNA: TGTGCCAGCAGCGCCAGGCCAAGCTCCTACGAGCAGTACTTC

clone size: NA
J gene: TRBJ1-1
D gene: NA
V gene: TRBV18
CDR3 protein: CASSPGPGTGNTEAFF
CDR3 DNA: TGTGCCAGCTCACCCGGTCCCGGGACGGGAAACACTGAAGCTTTCTTT

clone size: NA
J gene: TRBJ1-6
D gene: NA
V gene: TRBV19
CDR3 protein: CASSPYGGLYSPLHF
CDR3 DNA: TGTGCCAGTAGTCCCTACGGGGGGCTTTATTCACCCCTCCACTTT

clone size: NA
J gene: TRBJ2-5
D gene: NA
V gene: TRBV27
CDR3 protein: CASSFSDSYQETQYF
CDR3 DNA: TGTGCCAGCAGTTTCTCGGATTCGTACCAAGAGACCCAGTACTTC

clone size: NA
J gene: TRBJ2-2
D gene: TRBD2
V gene: TRBV7-2
CDR3 protein: CASSPHSGGAVGELFF
CDR3 DNA: TGTGCCAGCAGCCCCCATAGCGGGGGGGCGGTCGGGGAGCTGTTTTTT

clone size: NA
J gene: TRBJ2-7
D gene: NA
V gene: TRBV3-1/TRBV3-2
CDR3 protein: CASSPTASRFLEQYF
CDR3 DNA: TGTGCCAGCAGCCCCACGGCTAGTAGGTTCCTCGAGCAGTACTTC

clone size: NA
J gene: TRBJ1-5
D gene: NA
V gene: TRBV27
CDR3 protein: CASSLKGEYSNQPQHF
CDR3 DNA: TGTGCCAGCAGTTTAAAGGGGGAATATAGCAATCAGCCCCAGCATTTT

clone size: NA
J gene: TRBJ2-1
D gene: TRBD2
V gene: TRBV7-9
CDR3 protein: CASSLQAGGYNEQFF
CDR3 DNA: TGTGCCAGCAGCTTACAAGCGGGAGGGTACAATGAGCAGTTCTTC

clone size: NA
J gene: TRBJ2-3
D gene: NA
V gene: TRBV5-1
CDR3 protein: CASSLGQSSTDTQYF
CDR3 DNA: TGCGCCAGCAGCTTGGGACAGAGTAGCACAGATACGCAGTATTTT

clone size: NA
J gene: TRBJ2-1
D gene: NA
V gene: TRBV11-2
CDR3 protein: CASTVAGVEQFF
CDR3 DNA: TGTGCCAGCACCGTAGCTGGGGTTGAGCAGTTCTTC

clone size: NA
J gene: TRBJ1-3
D gene: NA
V gene: TRBV6-1
CDR3 protein: CASSGAWGITGNTIYF
CDR3 DNA: TGTGCCAGCAGTGGAGCTTGGGGGATAACGGGAAACACCATATATTTT

clone size: NA
J gene: TRBJ2-2
D gene: NA
V gene: TRBV23-1
CDR3 protein: CASSQSCGRNTGELFF
CDR3 DNA: TGCGCCAGCAGTCAATCGTGCGGCAGGAACACCGGGGAGCTGTTTTTT

clone size: NA
J gene: TRBJ2-7
D gene: TRBD1
V gene: TRBV5-1
CDR3 protein: CASSLGQGRSYEQYF
CDR3 DNA: TGCGCCAGCAGCTTGGGACAGGGGAGATCCTACGAGCAGTACTTC

clone size: NA
J gene: TRBJ2-3
D gene: NA
V gene: TRBV4-2
CDR3 protein: CASSQEPSTDTQYF
CDR3 DNA: TGTGCCAGCAGCCAAGAGCCAAGCACAGATACGCAGTATTTT

clone size: NA
J gene: TRBJ2-7
D gene: NA
V gene: TRBV7-6
CDR3 protein: CASSFAANEQYF
CDR3 DNA: TGTGCCAGCAGCTTTGCCGCGAACGAGCAGTACTTC

clone size: NA
J gene: TRBJ2-1
D gene: TRBD2
V gene: TRBV5-8
CDR3 protein: CASTVGTMSGGAYEQFF
CDR3 DNA: TGTGCCAGCACCGTTGGGACCATGAGCGGGGGGGCATATGAGCAGTTCTTC

clone size: NA
J gene: TRBJ1-2
D gene: TRBD1
V gene: TRBV24-1
CDR3 protein: CATSSGTGGIGNYGYTF
CDR3 DNA: TGTGCCACCAGTTCCGGGACAGGGGGCATCGGGAACTATGGCTACACCTTC

clone size: NA
J gene: TRBJ2-7
D gene: NA
V gene: TRBV28
CDR3 protein: CASSLWTPDGEQYF
CDR3 DNA: TGTGCCAGCAGTCTTTGGACCCCCGACGGGGAGCAGTACTTC

clone size: NA
J gene: TRBJ1-6
D gene: NA
V gene: TRBV6-5
CDR3 protein: CASRQGYNSPLHF
CDR3 DNA: TGTGCCAGCAGACAGGGATATAATTCACCCCTCCACTTT

clone size: NA
J gene: TRBJ1-1
D gene: NA
V gene: TRBV18
CDR3 protein: CASSPTGLNTEAFF
CDR3 DNA: TGTGCCAGCTCACCGACAGGACTGAACACTGAAGCTTTCTTT

clone size: NA
J gene: TRBJ1-2
D gene: NA
V gene: TRBV11-2
CDR3 protein: CASSLATNYGYTF
CDR3 DNA: TGTGCCAGCAGCTTAGCCACAAACTATGGCTACACCTTC

clone size: NA
J gene: TRBJ1-2
D gene: NA
V gene: TRBV14
CDR3 protein: CASSQDLGGYGYTF
CDR3 DNA: TGTGCCAGCAGCCAAGATCTCGGGGGCTATGGCTACACCTTC

clone size: NA
J gene: TRBJ2-2
D gene: NA
V gene: TRBV3-1/TRBV3-2
CDR3 protein: CASRPRPLAPNTGELFF
CDR3 DNA: TGTGCCAGCAGACCAAGACCCCTAGCACCTAACACCGGGGAGCTGTTTTTT

clone size: NA
J gene: TRBJ2-5
D gene: NA
V gene: TRBV5-6
CDR3 protein: CASTPLTGQETQYF
CDR3 DNA: TGTGCCAGCACCCCCTTAACGGGTCAAGAGACCCAGTACTTC

clone size: NA
J gene: TRBJ2-3
D gene: NA
V gene: TRBV7-9
CDR3 protein: CASSLDWQGLNTDTQYF
CDR3 DNA: TGTGCCAGCAGCTTAGACTGGCAGGGGTTGAACACAGATACGCAGTATTTT

clone size: NA
J gene: TRBJ1-3
D gene: TRBD1
V gene: TRBV30
CDR3 protein: CAWRLTRTGGNTIYF
CDR3 DNA: TGTGCCTGGAGGTTAACAAGGACAGGGGGAAACACCATATATTTT

clone size: NA
J gene: TRBJ1-1
D gene: NA
V gene: TRBV30
CDR3 protein: CAWTVNTEAFF
CDR3 DNA: TGTGCCTGGACTGTGAACACTGAAGCTTTCTTT

clone size: NA
J gene: TRBJ1-1
D gene: NA
V gene: TRBV19
CDR3 protein: CASSMVPLLNTEAFF
CDR3 DNA: TGTGCCAGTAGTATGGTCCCTTTGTTGAACACTGAAGCTTTCTTT

clone size: NA
J gene: TRBJ2-3
D gene: TRBD2
V gene: TRBV6-2/TRBV6-3
CDR3 protein: CASSYSIDGGGTDTQYF
CDR3 DNA: TGTGCCAGCAGTTACTCGATTGACGGGGGGGGCACAGATACGCAGTATTTT

clone size: NA
J gene: TRBJ1-1
D gene: NA
V gene: TRBV7-3
CDR3 protein: CASSRDGNTEAFF
CDR3 DNA: TGTGCCAGCAGCCGGGACGGGAACACTGAAGCTTTCTTT

clone size: once
J gene: TRBJ2-2
D gene: NA
V gene: TRBV5-4
CDR3 protein: CASSPINRDTGELFF
CDR3 DNA: TGTGCCAGCAGCCCTATTAACAGGGATACCGGGGAGCTGTTTTTT

clone size: NA
J gene: TRBJ2-1
D gene: NA
V gene: TRBV11-2
CDR3 protein: CASSPIYEQFF
CDR3 DNA: TGTGCCAGCAGCCCGATTTATGAGCAGTTCTTC

clone size: NA
J gene: TRBJ1-3
D gene: NA
V gene: TRBV30
CDR3 protein: CAWNPGPVYTIYF
CDR3 DNA: TGTGCCTGGAATCCCGGGCCGGTATACACCATATATTTT

clone size: once
J gene: TRBJ2-4
D gene: NA
V gene: TRBV21-1
CDR3 protein: CASTPGLAWDRVGGIAKNIQYF
CDR3 DNA: TGTGCCAGCACCCCAGGATTAGCCTGGGACAGGGTAGGAGGGATAGCCAAAAACATTCAGTACTTC

clone size: NA
J gene: TRBJ1-1
D gene: NA
V gene: TRBV6-5
CDR3 protein: CASRNTGRAFF
CDR3 DNA: TGTGCCAGCAGAAATACAGGGCGTGCTTTCTTT

clone size: NA
J gene: TRBJ1-1
D gene: NA
V gene: TRBV12-3/TRBV12-4
CDR3 protein: CASSLRQYIEAFF
CDR3 DNA: TGTGCCAGCAGTTTGAGACAGTATATTGAAGCTTTCTTT

clone size: NA
J gene: TRBJ2-7
D gene: TRBD1
V gene: TRBV19
CDR3 protein: CASSLTGTGFEQYF
CDR3 DNA: TGTGCCAGTAGTTTAACCGGGACAGGGTTCGAGCAGTACTTC